One and the same sample provided the 4 T cell receptor beta chains below, sequenced in a study of quantifying T cell responses using KT2 cells. In the study overall: cDNA was made from DNase-treated RNA using alpha and beta constant primers.

A single-stranded UMI oligo with SP2 sequence was ligated to cDNA 3' ends. The first PCR ran 4 to 5 cycles with an equimolar RC1.1 and RC1.2 beta primer mix. TCRdb called the UMI-ligation and nested PCR reads again in MiXCR, with one record for every CDR3 protein. The sample shows approximately 50,000 distinct CDR3 sequences, approximately 10% of them seen only once. Sequencing was carried out using PBMCs spiked with cells of the T cell clone KT2. The receptor source for this set is a human donor.

The chain uses TRBV2 and TRBJ2-6, with D possibly being TRBD1 or TRBD2 (5 bases each). Per the germline V gene, CDR1 is SNHLY and CDR2 is FYNNEI. The CDR3 length is 16 residues. With 3 bases removed from V and 4 bases from J, the gap between germline ends came to 13 bases. The CDR3 DNA sequence: TGTGCCAGCAGTGACCGGGGCCCCCAGGGGGCCAACGTCCTGACTTTC. It specifies CASSDRGPQGANVLTF.

This clonotype occurred many times. V gene TRBV20-1 combines with J gene TRBJ2-5; no definite D call. V lost 4 bases and J lost 6, with 9 bases in between. The CDR3 has 11 amino acids. Germline loops: CDR1 DFQATT, CDR2 SNEGSKA (reference sequence). CDR3 DNA: TGCAGTGCTATGGGTCCCCAGACCCAGTACTTC. It yields the protein CSAMGPQTQYF.

This clonotype showed up just a few times. This chain links TRBV2 with TRBJ1-5, with D maybe TRBD1 (6 bases). This CDR3 comprises 14 residues. Germline values: CDR1 SNHLY, CDR2 FYNNEI. V dropped 5 bases and J dropped 4 bases, with 12 bases sitting between them. CDR3 DNA: TGTGCCAGCAGTTACGCTACAGGGAATCAGCCCCAGCATTTT. Translated, it gives CASSYATGNQPQHF.

This clonotype is judged large. The J gene is TRBJ2-1, the V gene TRBV4-3; 7 bases map to TRBD2. This CDR3 is built from 15 residues. The ends lost 3 bases at V and 6 bases at J; junction bases unmatched: 8. Germline lookup yields CDR1 LGHNA and CDR2 YSLEER. The CDR3 reads CASSQLADGGNEQFF. In DNA, the CDR3 is TGCGCCAGCAGCCAGCTAGCGGACGGGGGCAATGAGCAGTTCTTC.